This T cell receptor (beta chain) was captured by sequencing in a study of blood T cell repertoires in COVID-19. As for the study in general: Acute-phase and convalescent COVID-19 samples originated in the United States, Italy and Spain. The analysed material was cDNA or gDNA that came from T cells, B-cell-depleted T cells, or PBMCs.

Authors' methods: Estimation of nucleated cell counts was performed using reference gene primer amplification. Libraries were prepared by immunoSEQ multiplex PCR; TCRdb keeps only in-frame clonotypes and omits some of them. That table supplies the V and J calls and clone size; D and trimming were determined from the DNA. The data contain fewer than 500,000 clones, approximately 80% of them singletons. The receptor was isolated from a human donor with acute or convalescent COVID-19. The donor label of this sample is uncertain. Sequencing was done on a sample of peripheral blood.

CDR3 region: CASSLSLAGSNEQYF. The CDR3 DNA reads as TGTGCCAGCAGTTTATCACTAGCGGGAAGTAACGAGCAGTACTTC. The chain uses TRBV28 and TRBJ2-7, with 10 bases aligning to TRBD2. Germline loops: CDR1 MDHEN, CDR2 SYDVKM. The CDR3 is made up of 15 amino acids. Trimming cost V 1 base and J 5 bases; bases outside gene matches: 5.